This T cell receptor (beta chain) was documented in a study of CD4+ T cells in melanoma. Broader study findings: In melanoma, neoantigen-specific CD4+ T cells reportedly differed in differentiation state. CD8+ T cell, macrophage and B cell function reportedly correlated with neoantigen-specific CD4+ T cells.

The repertoire was sequenced with immunoSEQ multiplex PCR; TCRdb's copy has only in-frame clones and lacks some. This table holds 9,500 or so clones, 50% to 70% found once. In regard to this clone: Its target is not known.

Germline CDR1 reads SGHRS; CDR2 reads YFSETQ. The CDR3 is 15 residues long. The V gene end was trimmed by 3 bases and the J gene end by 3 bases; junction bases not matched to a gene: 7. The chain is built from TRBV5-1 and TRBJ2-7, with 9 bases aligning to TRBD1. Material for sequencing was cells from a culture (not recorded whether cultured in vitro). This receptor was obtained from a human donor with melanoma. As DNA, the CDR3 is TGCGCCAGCAGCTCCTCGGGACAGGGTTACTACGAGCAGTACTTC. It is translated as CASSSSGQGYYEQYF.